This T cell receptor beta chain was sequenced for a study of cytomegalovirus exposure and HLA in healthy donors (dated by TCRdb to 2016 to 2017). Background on the whole study: An earlier analysis of 587 of the donors reported 250 to 350 Gb of sequence data and about 100 million unique TCR beta sequences from some 180 million T cells. An early release covering around 630 HLA-typed donors comprised approximately 290 gigabases of sequencing data and 85 million or so unique TCR sequences. Among the roughly 400 genotyped donors, around 81% belonged to the genetic ancestry cluster associated with self-reported Caucasian donors. The aim of the study was to test whether cataloging public T cell receptors could identify signatures of past pathogen exposure. Using immunosequencing, the study profiled T cell repertoires from fewer than 700 subjects and related those repertoires to cytomegalovirus serostatus. A separate validation cohort of roughly 130 different subjects was used in addition to the roughly 670-subject first cohort. To predict cytomegalovirus infection status, the study combined high-throughput TCR immunosequencing, statistical association of individual TCRs with disease status, and machine learning. A later analysis re-examined previously published TCR beta repertoires from more than 550 donors and added high-resolution HLA genotyping to investigate patterns of TCR occurrence. In the later analysis, no new phenotypic data were used to find candidate immune exposures; instead, reliance was placed on TCR beta sequences and their occurrence across donors. To decide whether each TCR beta V gene segment behaved as functional or pseudogenic, an earlier analysis of over 500 of the donors relied on high-throughput TCR beta sequencing. Donor age, sex, ethnicity and CMV serostatus were collected together with the repertoire data. In a later genetic analysis, genome-wide SNP genotypes for about 65% of the 666 donors were used, and that subset was treated as a discovery cohort. All discovery cohort repertoires had been generated on a single sequencing platform. HLA typing included class I and class II loci at four-digit resolution. The number of donors typed differed by locus, with 629-630 for A, B, C, DRB1 and DQB1, about 500 for DQA1, approximately 570 for DPA1, and around 460 for DPB1. A handful of DR-DQ haplotypes were handled as single units for association and clustering because linkage in the cohort was strong. Among around 400 genotyped donors of the cohort, an average of around 250,000 unique TCR beta nucleotide sequences was sequenced per donor, of which about 18% were non-productive.

CDR1 and CDR2, per the germline V gene (reference sequence), are MNHNY and SVGAGI. From V the trimming removes 10 bases and from J it removes 5 bases, while the gene matches leave 9 bases of the junction unaccounted for. Including the terminal cysteine and phenylalanine, the CDR3 comprises 13 residues. Solely the CDR3 DNA is kept, with 39 bases framed from the first base. Overall results and qualifications from the work: This cohort had only TCR beta chains sequenced, and the lack of alpha or paired-chain data limited which features could be detected. When HLA alleles, especially DR and DQ, strongly co-occurred, TCR associations were difficult to assign to individual alleles. Presence/absence analyses assumed roughly uniform sequencing depth across donors, an assumption that may not hold. An association between a missense DCLRE1C variant and V-gene and J-gene trimming of TCR beta chains was found in a later genetic analysis and replicated in an independent cohort. Compared with the approximately 700-donor mean, donors in an Asian-associated ancestry cluster had fewer N-insertions in productive TCRs, according to a later genetic analysis. In vitro tests confirmed that three of the cytomegalovirus-associated TCR beta chains recognize cytomegalovirus antigens. Some IMGT-functional V segments, including TRBV6-2 and TRBV6-3, could not be distinguished by the 87-base-pair reads and were therefore excluded. For the cohort, immune exposure information was limited to CMV serostatus. Across donors, most TCR sequences were observed very rarely, whereas some public TCRs were present in many individuals. Because HLA typing was unavailable for some donors at each locus, only the typed subset was used in association tests. In a later analysis, several top co-occurrence clusters were reported to appear linked to parvovirus B19, influenza, CMV and Epstein-Barr virus. A cluster of highly shared sequence variants was judged likely to represent a technical artifact of the sequencing pipeline. In a later analysis, the rate of TCR association differed among HLA loci, with DRB1 alleles having the most associated TCRs and HLA-C alleles having the fewest. Correlated functional status among segregating V segments might reflect linkage disequilibrium, but an unknown experimental factor could not be ruled out. In a later analysis, HLA-associated TCR beta chains were found to be more clonally expanded and to have lower generation probabilities than equally common non-associated chains. A further reported finding was that TCR beta sequences accurately predicted the HLA-A and HLA-B alleles for most subjects in the first cohort. At a false discovery rate of 0.05, a later analysis linked under 20,000 TCR beta sequences to specific HLA alleles. Because counts were too low, around 18 rarely observed V segments, including chromosome 9 orphons, were left out of the earlier analysis of about 620 of the donors. The study listed approximately 150 TCR beta chains as associated with cytomegalovirus. An earlier analysis of approximately 600 of the donors showed that most TCR beta V segments appeared in productive rearrangements either about 87% or about 30% of the time, which broadly matched IMGT annotations. It was suggested by the authors that the approach could potentially be generalized to other disease states and immunological phenotypes. In both the original and validation cohorts, the classifier was reported to diagnose cytomegalovirus status with high specificity and sensitivity. According to a later analysis, most CMV-associated TCR beta chains appeared to be HLA-restricted, and the HLA associations seemed to be driven largely by CMV exposure.

In total, more than 500 healthy bone marrow donors made up the cohort. All cohort members were sampled while nominally healthy, although unrecorded immune exposures were likely present. The donor tested CMV seronegative and was one of the 352 seronegative cohort members. Every donor gave a peripheral blood sample, and the peripheral blood mononuclear cells from that sample were used for TCR beta sequencing. The Qiagen DNeasy Blood Extraction Kit was used to extract genomic DNA from the blood cell samples. Library creation used the immunoSEQ multiplex PCR assay. A mixture of 60 forward primers for TCR Vbeta segments and 13 reverse primers for TCR Jbeta segments was used in the multiplex PCR. A multiplex PCR assay on genomic DNA amplified the CDR3 region of rearranged TCR beta genes. Amplified TCR beta libraries were sequenced as 87-base-pair reads on the Illumina HiSeq System. On the authors' methods: A later analysis counted around 72 million unique TCR beta chains across the 640 or so repertoires, and 10 million to 11 million of these chains were shared by at least two donors. A nearest-neighbor algorithm error-corrected the raw reads and collapsed the reads into unique sequences, merging closely related sequences to remove PCR and sequencing errors. To assign V, D and J gene segments, CDR3 sequences were aligned to IMGT reference sequences. For a sequence to be retained, a match of at least six nucleotides to both a V gene segment and a J gene segment was required. Rearrangements were called productive when the CDR3 lacked stop codons and stayed in frame with V and J; all others were non-productive. Following IMGT convention, CDR3 was defined as the stretch from the second conserved V-encoded cysteine to the conserved J-encoded phenylalanine. In an earlier analysis of 587 of the donors, sequences lacking an unambiguous match to a single V gene segment were excluded. In an earlier analysis of approximately 560 of the donors, a V segment was called functional when productive rearrangements were above 56.7%, and segregating when the standard deviation between donors exceeded 5%. A statistical classification framework was built for diagnosing cytomegalovirus status from the catalog of TCR beta chain sequences. In a later analysis, V and J genes were assigned by comparing TCR nucleotide sequences against IMGT/GENE-DB human TR gene sequences. A later analysis assigned CDR3 sequences and most-parsimonious VDJ recombination scenarios with the TCRdist pipeline. In a later analysis, each TCR beta chain was defined by its CDR3 amino acid sequence together with its V-gene family, and reads lacking a unique V-gene family were excluded. In a later analysis, 450 to 600 highly shared, low-generation-probability nucleotide sequences were removed to address suspected cross-contamination and a sequencing artifact. A later analysis calculated a clonal expansion index for each public chain from normalized within-repertoire ranks of inferred template counts. Generation probabilities in a later analysis came from a VDJ recombination model fitted to out-of-frame rearrangements, and those results were checked against IGoR. In a later analysis, hypergeometric tests were used to score TCR-TCR, TCR-HLA and TCR-CMV co-occurrence, with a repertoire-size bias correction applied to TCR pairs. To estimate false discovery rates, a later analysis permuted the HLA or CMV assignments 20 times. In a later analysis, co-occurring TCRs were grouped using DBSCAN, and TCRdist sequence similarity was added for clustering within HLA-allele-positive subsets. Repertoires with fewer than 30,000 or more than 120,000 public chains, plus five repertoires with anomalous nucleotide sharing, were excluded from co-occurrence clustering. Sourced from immuneACCESS, this table was stored by TCRdb with only in-frame sequences that have V and J called. A share of the clones is absent; for the studies checked, an unresolved V gene accounts for under half, and the remainder has no known explanation. V, J and clone size are those of that table, while D and trimming were read from the DNA. The sample contains roughly 290,000 clones, around 90% of them found a single time. Less than 2.5% of the sample lies in the top ten.

On this clone itself: The antigen it binds to is not known. Base quality data are lacking; no much larger clone is found one base away.

The chain is encoded by TRBV6-6 joined to TRBJ2-5, with 8 bases aligning to TRBD2. The sequence came from a woman aged 18-30 years in good health and CMV-seronegative. Sequenced: PBMCs. The CDR3 sequence is CAIAGGAGETQYF. Here is the DNA: TGTGCCATCGCGGGGGGTGCGGGGGAGACCCAGTACTTC.